A selection of T cell receptor beta chains follows, all from one sample in a study of blood T cell dynamics during melanoma immunotherapy. Assay used: immunoSEQ multiplex PCR; TCRdb lists only in-frame clones, some missing. This sample has under 9,500 clones, with 85% to 90% found just once. Sequencing used blood, obtained from a patient treated with checkpoint blockade. All receptors come from a human donor with melanoma. Each CDR3 is given with its conserved first and last residue. Fields, in order: clone size, J gene, D gene, V gene, CDR3 protein, CDR3 DNA. D genes are given only for firm matches. Expanded clones get a size class; other rows say once, few or many, or leave the size out.

clone size: NA
J gene: TRBJ2-7
D gene: TRBD2
V gene: TRBV4-2
CDR3 protein: CASSKGLADTYEQYF
CDR3 DNA: TGTGCCAGCAGCAAAGGACTAGCTGATACCTACGAGCAGTACTTC

clone size: NA
J gene: TRBJ1-3
D gene: NA
V gene: TRBV6-6
CDR3 protein: CASSYFKGVSGNTIYF
CDR3 DNA: TGTGCCAGCAGTTACTTTAAGGGGGTCTCTGGAAACACCATATATTTT

clone size: NA
J gene: TRBJ1-1
D gene: TRBD1
V gene: TRBV27
CDR3 protein: CASSFGGTGVRAFF
CDR3 DNA: TGTGCCAGCAGTTTCGGAGGGACAGGGGTGCGAGCTTTCTTT

clone size: NA
J gene: TRBJ2-6
D gene: TRBD1
V gene: TRBV4-1
CDR3 protein: CASSQYIRDRGLSGANVLTF
CDR3 DNA: TGCGCCAGCAGCCAATATATTAGGGACAGGGGTTTGTCTGGGGCCAACGTCCTGACTTTC

clone size: NA
J gene: TRBJ1-2
D gene: TRBD1
V gene: TRBV28
CDR3 protein: CASSGTGRTSYTF
CDR3 DNA: TGTGCCAGCAGTGGGACAGGGAGGACGAGCTACACCTTC

clone size: NA
J gene: TRBJ1-1
D gene: NA
V gene: TRBV5-1
CDR3 protein: CASSLAGQGGREAFF
CDR3 DNA: TGCGCCAGCAGCTTGGCTGGCCAGGGAGGCCGAGAAGCTTTCTTT

clone size: NA
J gene: TRBJ1-2
D gene: NA
V gene: TRBV7-9
CDR3 protein: CASSPSGGAGYTF
CDR3 DNA: TGTGCCAGCAGCCCTTCGGGGGGTGCAGGCTACACCTTC

clone size: NA
J gene: TRBJ1-1
D gene: TRBD1
V gene: TRBV5-4
CDR3 protein: CASSRSDRGRTEAFF
CDR3 DNA: TGTGCCAGCAGCCGTTCCGACAGGGGAAGAACTGAAGCTTTCTTT

clone size: NA
J gene: TRBJ1-3
D gene: NA
V gene: TRBV6-5
CDR3 protein: CASSYEANSGNTIYF
CDR3 DNA: TGTGCCAGCAGTTACGAGGCCAACTCTGGAAACACCATATATTTT

clone size: NA
J gene: TRBJ1-1
D gene: NA
V gene: TRBV2
CDR3 protein: CASRYVTLNTEAFF
CDR3 DNA: TGTGCCAGCAGGTACGTCACACTGAACACTGAAGCTTTCTTT

clone size: NA
J gene: TRBJ2-3
D gene: NA
V gene: TRBV6-5
CDR3 protein: CASSTLGARTDTQYF
CDR3 DNA: TGTGCCAGCAGCACCCTAGGCGCCCGCACAGATACGCAGTATTTT

clone size: NA
J gene: TRBJ1-2
D gene: TRBD1
V gene: TRBV28
CDR3 protein: CASSAGTDQNYTF
CDR3 DNA: TGTGCCAGCAGTGCCGGGACAGATCAGAACTACACCTTC

clone size: NA
J gene: TRBJ1-6
D gene: NA
V gene: TRBV9
CDR3 protein: CASSVGGSSYNSPLHF
CDR3 DNA: TGTGCCAGCAGCGTAGGGGGAAGCTCCTATAATTCACCCCTCCACTTT

clone size: NA
J gene: TRBJ2-3
D gene: TRBD2
V gene: TRBV5-1
CDR3 protein: CASTLRAGAADTQYF
CDR3 DNA: TGCGCCAGCACTCTTCGGGCGGGAGCTGCAGATACGCAGTATTTT

clone size: NA
J gene: TRBJ2-7
D gene: NA
V gene: TRBV6-1
CDR3 protein: CASSEFYEQYF
CDR3 DNA: TGTGCCAGCAGTGAGTTCTACGAGCAGTACTTC

clone size: NA
J gene: TRBJ1-3
D gene: NA
V gene: TRBV5-1
CDR3 protein: CASSLSGSDSGNTIYF
CDR3 DNA: TGCGCCAGCAGCTTGTCTGGCTCTGACTCTGGAAACACCATATATTTT

clone size: NA
J gene: TRBJ2-7
D gene: NA
V gene: TRBV15
CDR3 protein: CATSRDHLVGYF
CDR3 DNA: TGTGCCACCAGCAGAGATCACTTAGTAGGATACTTC

clone size: NA
J gene: TRBJ1-3
D gene: NA
V gene: TRBV5-6
CDR3 protein: CASSLTGDSGNTIYF
CDR3 DNA: TGTGCCAGCAGCTTGACGGGGGACTCTGGAAACACCATATATTTT

clone size: NA
J gene: TRBJ1-2
D gene: TRBD1
V gene: TRBV19
CDR3 protein: CASTEVGTGPYGYTF
CDR3 DNA: TGTGCCAGTACCGAGGTCGGGACAGGCCCCTATGGCTACACCTTC

clone size: NA
J gene: TRBJ1-2
D gene: TRBD1
V gene: TRBV5-1
CDR3 protein: CASSLETGDGYTF
CDR3 DNA: TGCGCCAGCAGCTTGGAGACAGGGGATGGCTACACCTTC

clone size: once
J gene: TRBJ1-3
D gene: NA
V gene: TRBV5-6
CDR3 protein: CASSGRDTSGNTIYF
CDR3 DNA: TGTGCCAGCAGCGGGAGGGACACCTCTGGAAACACCATATATTTT

clone size: few
J gene: TRBJ1-2
D gene: TRBD1
V gene: TRBV7-9
CDR3 protein: CASSYSGTAYGYTF
CDR3 DNA: TGTGCCAGCAGCTACTCGGGGACAGCTTATGGCTACACCTTC

clone size: NA
J gene: TRBJ2-3
D gene: NA
V gene: TRBV5-8
CDR3 protein: CASSLGTAARDTQYF
CDR3 DNA: TGTGCCAGCAGCTTGGGGACCGCGGCACGAGATACGCAGTATTTT

clone size: NA
J gene: TRBJ1-1
D gene: NA
V gene: TRBV29-1
CDR3 protein: CSVEVAAATEAFF
CDR3 DNA: TGCAGCGTTGAAGTGGCGGCGGCGACTGAAGCTTTCTTT

clone size: NA
J gene: TRBJ2-6
D gene: NA
V gene: TRBV5-6
CDR3 protein: CASSLVGGSGANVLTF
CDR3 DNA: TGTGCCAGCAGCTTGGTCGGCGGGTCCGGGGCCAACGTCCTGACTTTC

clone size: NA
J gene: TRBJ2-3
D gene: NA
V gene: TRBV30
CDR3 protein: CAWSVGTAVSTDTQYF
CDR3 DNA: TGTGCCTGGAGTGTAGGGACGGCTGTGAGCACAGATACGCAGTATTTT

clone size: NA
J gene: TRBJ2-4
D gene: TRBD1
V gene: TRBV2
CDR3 protein: CASSRDRGGNIQYF
CDR3 DNA: TGTGCCAGCAGCCGCGACAGGGGAGGAAACATTCAGTACTTC

clone size: once
J gene: TRBJ1-1
D gene: TRBD1
V gene: TRBV30
CDR3 protein: CAWKGQGYTEAFF
CDR3 DNA: TGTGCCTGGAAGGGACAGGGGTACACTGAAGCTTTCTTT

clone size: NA
J gene: TRBJ1-1
D gene: NA
V gene: TRBV27
CDR3 protein: CASSSSYPGAVNTEAFF
CDR3 DNA: TGTGCCAGCAGCAGCTCCTATCCGGGGGCTGTGAACACTGAAGCTTTCTTT

clone size: NA
J gene: TRBJ2-2
D gene: TRBD1
V gene: TRBV2
CDR3 protein: CASSPGQGGTGELFF
CDR3 DNA: TGTGCCAGCAGTCCGGGACAGGGGGGCACCGGGGAGCTGTTTTTT

clone size: few
J gene: TRBJ1-6
D gene: NA
V gene: TRBV27
CDR3 protein: CASSFGNNSPLHF
CDR3 DNA: TGTGCCAGCAGTTTCGGGAATAATTCACCCCTCCACTTT

clone size: NA
J gene: TRBJ1-5
D gene: NA
V gene: TRBV2
CDR3 protein: CASSERIPATASDQPQHF
CDR3 DNA: TGTGCCAGCAGTGAACGTATCCCCGCGACAGCGTCAGATCAGCCCCAGCATTTT

clone size: NA
J gene: TRBJ2-7
D gene: TRBD1
V gene: TRBV27
CDR3 protein: CASSPASGQGYEQYF
CDR3 DNA: TGTGCCAGCAGCCCCGCTTCCGGACAGGGGTACGAGCAGTACTTC

clone size: NA
J gene: TRBJ1-1
D gene: NA
V gene: TRBV7-6
CDR3 protein: CASSLGALNIAEAFF
CDR3 DNA: TGTGCCAGCAGCTTAGGGGCCCTGAATATCGCTGAAGCTTTCTTT

clone size: NA
J gene: TRBJ1-1
D gene: NA
V gene: TRBV6-1
CDR3 protein: CASSWGQITEAFF
CDR3 DNA: TGTGCCAGCAGTTGGGGGCAAATAACTGAAGCTTTCTTT

clone size: NA
J gene: TRBJ2-6
D gene: NA
V gene: TRBV5-4
CDR3 protein: CASSLGGGSSGANVLTF
CDR3 DNA: TGTGCCAGCAGCCTGGGTGGCGGCAGCTCTGGGGCCAACGTCCTGACTTTC

clone size: NA
J gene: TRBJ2-7
D gene: TRBD1
V gene: TRBV5-1
CDR3 protein: CASSLAVGTGSYEQYF
CDR3 DNA: TGCGCCAGCAGCTTGGCGGTGGGGACAGGCTCCTACGAGCAGTACTTC

clone size: NA
J gene: TRBJ2-7
D gene: TRBD1
V gene: TRBV4-2
CDR3 protein: CASSSPGQGNEQYF
CDR3 DNA: TGTGCCAGCAGCTCCCCGGGACAGGGGAACGAGCAGTACTTC

clone size: NA
J gene: TRBJ1-1
D gene: NA
V gene: TRBV5-8
CDR3 protein: CASSTYGLNTEAFF
CDR3 DNA: TGTGCCAGCAGCACCTACGGCCTGAACACTGAAGCTTTCTTT

clone size: NA
J gene: TRBJ1-4
D gene: NA
V gene: TRBV19
CDR3 protein: CASSTGGRKKLFF
CDR3 DNA: TGTGCCAGTAGTACGGGGGGTCGGAAAAAACTGTTTTTT

clone size: once
J gene: TRBJ2-3
D gene: NA
V gene: TRBV27
CDR3 protein: CASSLFLSGTDTQYF
CDR3 DNA: TGTGCCAGCAGTTTATTCCTTTCCGGCACAGATACGCAGTATTTT

clone size: NA
J gene: TRBJ2-2
D gene: TRBD2
V gene: TRBV5-1
CDR3 protein: CASSSLAGGNTGELFF
CDR3 DNA: TGCGCCAGCAGTTCTTTAGCGGGAGGTAACACCGGGGAGCTGTTTTTT

clone size: once
J gene: TRBJ1-1
D gene: NA
V gene: TRBV5-5
CDR3 protein: CASSGWVGNTEAFF
CDR3 DNA: TGTGCCAGCAGCGGGTGGGTAGGTAACACTGAAGCTTTCTTT

clone size: NA
J gene: TRBJ1-1
D gene: NA
V gene: TRBV19
CDR3 protein: CASRGADMNTEAFF
CDR3 DNA: TGTGCCAGTAGGGGGGCGGACATGAACACTGAAGCTTTCTTT

clone size: NA
J gene: TRBJ2-2
D gene: NA
V gene: TRBV5-1
CDR3 protein: CASSLSGGTGELFF
CDR3 DNA: TGCGCCAGCAGCTTGAGTGGGGGTACCGGGGAGCTGTTTTTT

clone size: NA
J gene: TRBJ1-4
D gene: TRBD1
V gene: TRBV6-5
CDR3 protein: CASSPDRVREKLFF
CDR3 DNA: TGTGCCAGCAGCCCCGACAGGGTACGAGAAAAACTGTTTTTT

clone size: NA
J gene: TRBJ1-2
D gene: TRBD1
V gene: TRBV27
CDR3 protein: CASSLSKGGADGYTF
CDR3 DNA: TGTGCCAGCAGTTTATCTAAAGGGGGCGCGGATGGCTACACCTTC

clone size: NA
J gene: TRBJ1-5
D gene: NA
V gene: TRBV6-6
CDR3 protein: CASSYLAERQPQHF
CDR3 DNA: TGTGCCAGCAGTTACCTGGCAGAGCGTCAGCCCCAGCATTTT

clone size: NA
J gene: TRBJ1-2
D gene: NA
V gene: TRBV19
CDR3 protein: CASSDRDHIYGYTF
CDR3 DNA: TGTGCCAGTAGTGACCGGGACCACATCTATGGCTACACCTTC

clone size: NA
J gene: TRBJ1-4
D gene: NA
V gene: TRBV5-5
CDR3 protein: CASSLVSAATNEKLFF
CDR3 DNA: TGTGCCAGCAGCTTGGTATCGGCCGCAACTAATGAAAAACTGTTTTTT

clone size: NA
J gene: TRBJ1-4
D gene: NA
V gene: TRBV19
CDR3 protein: CASSPAGGSGEKLFF
CDR3 DNA: TGTGCCAGTAGTCCAGCAGGAGGCTCTGGGGAAAAACTGTTTTTT

clone size: NA
J gene: TRBJ1-1
D gene: TRBD1
V gene: TRBV6-1
CDR3 protein: CASSRQGAKSTEAFF
CDR3 DNA: TGTGCCAGCTCCAGACAGGGGGCGAAGAGCACTGAAGCTTTCTTT

clone size: once
J gene: TRBJ1-1
D gene: NA
V gene: TRBV13
CDR3 protein: CASSLYPAKQGRNTEAFF
CDR3 DNA: TGTGCCAGCAGCTTATACCCTGCTAAACAGGGTAGGAACACTGAAGCTTTCTTT